This TCR beta chain emerged from a study of T-cell reconstitution after alpha-beta-depleted transplantation in children. Findings of the study overall: Recipient T cells and thymic progenitors that survived were the source of the high TCRbeta diversity seen at day 60 in some patients. Newly produced T cells mostly accounted for T-cell counts and diversity one year post-transplant.

This sample's TCRbeta library carried unique molecular identifier barcodes. TCRdb re-called the PCR reads with MiXCR, one entry per CDR3 protein. The table has approximately 630,000 distinct CDR3 sequences, roughly 13% seen once. A note on this clonotype: Its antigen is not known.

The sequencing used PBMCs, collected before TCRalphabeta/CD19-depleted stem cell transplant. This TCR was sampled from a girl aged 2-15 years with congenital amegakaryocytic thrombocytopenia, due to receive a stem cell transplant.

The CDR3 spells CASSWVGASGSTDTQYF. CDR3 bases: TGTGCCAGCAGCTGGGTCGGGGCTAGCGGGAGCACAGATACGCAGTATTTT. This chain joins TRBV7-9 and TRBJ2-3; TRBD2 matches 8 bases. Germline loops: CDR1 SEHNR, CDR2 FQNEAQ (reference sequence). CDR3 length: 17 amino acids. V lost 4 bases to trimming and J lost 0 bases; unmatched junction nucleotides: 9.